This T cell receptor (beta chain) is from a study of Graves' ophthalmopathy and Graves' hyperthyroidism. Amplified TCR beta CDR3 regions were obtained using RNA transcripts as template. HTBI primers primed a first-round RT-PCR, and a second-round multiplex PCR followed. TCRdb reprocessed the multiplex PCR reads with MiXCR, giving one entry per CDR3 protein. The sample shows 600,000 to 650,000 distinct CDR3 sequences, about 20% of them seen only once. This CDR3 has 15 amino acids. V lost 1 base and J lost 5, with 11 bases in between. Germline V lookup: CDR1 SGHAT, CDR2 FQNNGV. Newly diagnosed hyperthyroidism donors, aged 18 to 65, duration under 2 months. Notes on the study in general: Discriminating ophthalmopathy from stable hyperthyroidism, a 13-signature model attained a sensitivity of about 85% and a specificity of around 77%.

This clonotype was observed a handful of times. The antigen is unknown. Sequencing was done on a sample of peripheral blood. V and J are TRBV11-2 and TRBJ2-2; the D is unclear. This TCR was recovered from a woman between 18 and 29 years old with stable Graves' hyperthyroidism. Some clones in this sample may be carry-over from other donors' samples. The CDR3 nucleotides read TGTGCCAGCAGCTTAGGCGGCAGTGCTACCGGGGAGCTGTTTTTT. Translated: CASSLGGSATGELFF.